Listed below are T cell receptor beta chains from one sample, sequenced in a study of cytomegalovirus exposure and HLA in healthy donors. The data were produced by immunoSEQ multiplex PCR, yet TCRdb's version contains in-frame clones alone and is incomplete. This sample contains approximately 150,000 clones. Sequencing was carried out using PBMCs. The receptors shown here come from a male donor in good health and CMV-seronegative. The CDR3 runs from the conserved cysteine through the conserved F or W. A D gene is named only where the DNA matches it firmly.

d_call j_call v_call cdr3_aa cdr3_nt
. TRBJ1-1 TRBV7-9 CASSRGGVGAEAFF TGTGCCAGCAGCCGAGGAGGGGTGGGTGCTGAAGCTTTCTTT
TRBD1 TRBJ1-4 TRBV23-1 CASSQLLRDRGEKLFF TGCGCCAGCAGTCAATTACTAAGGGACAGGGGTGAAAAACTGTTTTTT
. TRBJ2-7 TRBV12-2 CASRLVIGRGREQYF TGTGCAAGTCGCTTAGTAATCGGCAGGGGGCGCGAGCAGTACTTC
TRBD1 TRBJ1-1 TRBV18 CASSSQGLGDTEAFF TGTGCCAGCTCGTCACAGGGGTTGGGGGACACTGAAGCTTTCTTT
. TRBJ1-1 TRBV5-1 CASSLSGAPNTEAFF TGCGCCAGCAGCCTGAGTGGGGCCCCGAACACTGAAGCTTTCTTT
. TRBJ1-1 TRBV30 CAWREGGTEAFF TGTGCCTGGAGAGAGGGGGGGACTGAAGCTTTCTTT
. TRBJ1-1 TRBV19 CASTIGAANTEAFF TGTGCCAGTACCATAGGGGCCGCGAACACTGAAGCTTTCTTT
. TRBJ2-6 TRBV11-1 CASSLAQGGANVLTF TGTGCCAGCAGCTTAGCCCAGGGAGGGGCCAACGTCCTGACTTTC
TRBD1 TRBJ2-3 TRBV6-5 CASSSPGQGALNTQYF TGTGCCAGCAGTTCCCCGGGACAGGGGGCGCTTAATACGCAGTATTTT
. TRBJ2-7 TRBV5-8 CASSLGIRPGGYEQYF TGTGCCAGCAGCTTGGGAATTCGTCCCGGCGGTTACGAGCAGTACTTC
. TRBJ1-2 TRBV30 CAWSHITDRSYGYTF TGTGCCTGGAGTCATATCACGGACAGAAGTTATGGCTACACCTTC
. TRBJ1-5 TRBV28 CASSPSGSNQPQHF TGTGCCAGCAGTCCCTCGGGGAGCAATCAGCCCCAGCATTTT
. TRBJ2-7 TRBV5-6 CASTLLGTESSYEQYF TGTGCCAGCACCCTACTTGGTACAGAGAGCTCCTACGAGCAGTACTTC
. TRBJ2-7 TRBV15 CATSRAFSSLEQYF TGTGCCACCAGCAGAGCGTTCAGTTCCCTCGAGCAGTACTTC
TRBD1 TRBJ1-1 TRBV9 CASSGGGGTEAFF TGTGCCAGCAGTGGAGGGGGCGGCACTGAAGCTTTCTTT
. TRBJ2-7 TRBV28 CASSLMAARNSYEQYF TGTGCCAGCAGTTTAATGGCCGCACGAAACTCCTACGAGCAGTACTTC
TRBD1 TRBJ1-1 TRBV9 CASSLTGAAEAFF TGTGCCAGCAGCCTCACAGGGGCGGCTGAAGCTTTCTTT
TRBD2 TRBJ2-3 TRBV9 CASMLGTSGSDTQYF TGTGCCAGCATGCTAGGGACTAGCGGGTCAGATACGCAGTATTTT
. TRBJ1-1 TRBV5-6 CASSSDLNTEAFF TGTGCCAGCAGCTCGGACTTGAACACTGAAGCTTTCTTT
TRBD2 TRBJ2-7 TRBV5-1 CASSQGLAGVRSYEQYF TGCGCCAGCAGCCAGGGACTAGCGGGGGTCCGATCCTACGAGCAGTACTTC
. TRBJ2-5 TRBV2 CASSRRGTSETQYF TGTGCCAGCAGCCGAAGGGGGACGTCGGAGACCCAGTACTTC
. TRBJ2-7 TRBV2 CASSAQYEQYF TGTGCCAGCAGTGCCCAGTACGAGCAGTACTTC
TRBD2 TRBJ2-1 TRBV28 CASRLGLAGVNEQFF TGTGCCAGCAGGCTGGGGCTAGCGGGAGTTAATGAGCAGTTCTTC
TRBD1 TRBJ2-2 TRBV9 CASSVGDRGGTGELFF TGTGCCAGCAGCGTAGGGGACAGGGGAGGCACCGGGGAGCTGTTTTTT
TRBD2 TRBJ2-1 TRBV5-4 CASSAPSGRDIYNEQFF TGTGCCAGCAGCGCCCCTAGCGGGAGGGATATTTACAATGAGCAGTTCTTC
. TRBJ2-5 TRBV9 CASSLKEETQYF TGTGCCAGCAGCCTAAAGGAGGAGACCCAGTACTTC
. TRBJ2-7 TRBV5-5 CASSSRLFSYEQYF TGTGCCAGCAGCTCCCGACTTTTCTCCTACGAGCAGTACTTC
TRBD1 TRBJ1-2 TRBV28 CASSFIQGADGYTF TGTGCCAGCAGTTTTATCCAGGGGGCGGATGGCTACACCTTC
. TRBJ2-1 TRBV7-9 CASRDTSRSSYNEQFF TGTGCCAGCAGAGATACTAGCCGAAGCTCCTACAATGAGCAGTTCTTC
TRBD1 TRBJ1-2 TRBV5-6 CASSLGRGNYGYTF TGTGCCAGCAGCTTGGGCAGGGGGAACTATGGCTACACCTTC
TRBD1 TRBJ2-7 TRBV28 CASSKTGGPYEQYF TGTGCCAGCAGTAAGACAGGGGGCCCCTACGAGCAGTACTTC
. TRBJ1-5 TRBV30 CAWSLSTGNQPQHF TGTGCCTGGAGTCTTTCGACTGGGAATCAGCCCCAGCATTTT
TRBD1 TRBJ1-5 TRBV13 CASSLILDRAFPNSNQPQHF TGTGCCAGCAGCTTAATCTTAGACAGGGCCTTCCCCAATAGCAATCAGCCCCAGCATTTT
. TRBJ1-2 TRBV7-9 CASSPGAGQLGVYGYTF TGTGCCAGCAGCCCAGGGGCAGGACAGCTAGGAGTTTATGGCTACACCTTC
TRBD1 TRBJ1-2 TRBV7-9 CASSPGQLIANYGYTF TGTGCCAGCAGCCCGGGACAGTTAATAGCTAACTATGGCTACACCTTC
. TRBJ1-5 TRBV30 CAWSVSGVGSNQPQHF TGTGCCTGGAGTGTGTCAGGGGTAGGTAGCAATCAGCCCCAGCATTTT
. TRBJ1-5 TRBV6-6 CASSYLRQPQHF TGTGCCAGCAGCTACCTGAGACAGCCCCAGCATTTT
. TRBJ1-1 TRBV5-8 CASGDTRGVNTEAFF TGTGCCAGCGGTGACACCCGGGGAGTGAACACTGAAGCTTTCTTT
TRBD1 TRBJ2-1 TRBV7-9 CASSLATGIEQFF TGTGCCAGCAGCTTAGCGACAGGGATTGAGCAGTTCTTC
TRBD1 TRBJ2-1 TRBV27 CASSRPLAGQGKTREQFF TGTGCCAGCAGTCGCCCCCTTGCCGGACAGGGTAAGACTCGTGAGCAGTTCTTC
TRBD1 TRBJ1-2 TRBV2 CASSESGTGGPNGYTF TGTGCCAGCAGTGAAAGTGGGACAGGGGGCCCTAATGGCTACACCTTC